The clone carrying this T cell receptor (beta chain) was picked up many times. Its target is unknown. The data originate from a study of neurological immune-mediated disorders. Study-wide points: Among 34 multiple sclerosis patients, phylogenetic grouping put the repertoires of 18 into a single related-CDR3 cluster, a possible signature.

The making of cDNA relied on 5'RACE with 10-nucleotide random UMIs. TCRdb reprocessed the 5' RACE reads with MiXCR, giving one entry per CDR3 protein. This table holds some 26,000 distinct CDR3 sequences, 2.5% to 4% found once. The CDR3 contains 15 residues. Trimming removed 7 bases from V and 0 bases from J, with 15 bases in between. The TCR originated in a woman younger than 45 with multiple sclerosis. The gene calls are TRBV12-3 or TRBV12-4 and TRBJ1-2; D remains unclear. Sequencing used PBMCs. The CDR3: CASTVREAPNYGYTF. CDR3 coding DNA: TGTGCCAGCACTGTCAGAGAGGCCCCTAACTATGGCTACACCTTC.